The TCR beta chain under discussion was sequenced for a study of shared clonotypes between healthy human individuals (dated by TCRdb to the early 2020s). Study-level background: The cohort comprised two women and a few men aged 18 to 49 years. To estimate repertoire size and how much clonotype sharing occurs between individuals, the study deeply sequenced the blood TCR repertoires of five or six healthy adults. Per donor, three plates each were used for CD4 naive and CD4 memory, two for CD8 naive, and one for CD8 memory. Different laboratories and diverse techniques were used to prepare libraries and sequence TCR repertoires, to increase sequencing depth and limit assay-specific biases. Between about 0.94 and 10 billion PBMCs per donor were obtained by leukapheresis. Paper-wide results and their limitations: Naive subsets generally had larger estimated clonotype richness than memory subsets did. Pairwise subsampling indicated that sequencing depth was expected to affect the degree of clonotype sharing among donors. Because the study included a small number of donors, the genetic and exposure-history diversity represented was limited. Rarefaction of sorted-subset datasets indicated incomplete sequencing despite the large sequencing depth. Compared with non-shared clonotypes, clonotypes shared by all four sorted-subset donors had higher generation probabilities. Sharing across several donors was observed for approximately 5% of naive CD4, 3% to 4% of naive CD8, 2% to 2.5% of memory CD4, and over 0.3% of memory CD8 clonotypes. Only blood was sampled, and tissue TCR repertoires likely differ from those in blood.

Turning to this clone: Its specific antigen is unknown. Per-nucleotide qualities are absent, and no much larger clonotype sits a single base away.

The CDR3 measures 13 amino acids from cysteine to phenylalanine. Left in the record is the CDR3 DNA by itself, 39 bases read in frame from the first base. V was cut back by 0 bases and J by 1 base, leaving a gap of 6 bases between them. The germline V gene (reference sequence) supplies CDR1 GTSNPN and CDR2 SVGIG. Using the deep immunoSEQ assay, multiplex PCR amplified TCR CDR3 regions from genomic DNA. For each cell subset, the extracted genomic DNA was distributed evenly across all wells of several immunoSEQ 96-well plates, and each plate served as one replicate. For sorted subsets, roughly 190 ng of genomic DNA, equivalent to tens of thousands of T cell genomes, went into each replicate PCR. Purified libraries were quantified with a Qubit 3.0 fluorometer, sized on a Bioanalyzer 2100, and re-quantified with the KAPA Library Quantification kit. Each immunoSEQ 96-well plate was sequenced on its own single-read 150-cycle Illumina NextSeq 550 flow cell. The authors processed their data as follows. Because the immunoSEQ output held only junctional sequences and lacked quality scores, the filtering could not match the filtering applied to full-length reads. To assign V/J genes and CDR3, sequences were annotated against IMGT germline references using PyIR, a Python wrapper for IgBLAST v1.9. Reads were removed for weak V/J assignments (E-value above 1e-6), missing CDR3, stop codons, out-of-frame junctions, or ambiguous translated residues. A V3J clonotype was defined by an identical inferred V gene, J gene, and CDR3 amino acid sequence. The percentage overlap between two repertoires was calculated by dividing the number of shared unique clonotypes by the size of the smaller repertoire. RTK rarefaction, the Chao1 estimator, and Recon v2.1 estimates of unobserved clonotypes were used to assess repertoire richness. OLGA was used to compute generation probabilities for all TCRbeta clonotypes that the gDNA method yielded from a handful of donors. TCRdb limited this immuneACCESS table to in-frame rearrangements with V and J called. A share of clones is missing; checked studies link under half to unresolved V genes, and the rest is unexplained. V and J calls and clone size come straight from that table; D and trimming were deduced from the DNA. This sample holds some 630,000 clones; about 96% were observed only once. The ten largest clones add up to about 0.12% of the sample.

For the CD8 naive samples, CD45RO-negative cells were positively selected for CCR7, yielding a CD45RA+CCR7+ population from which TemRA cells were excluded. The donors were healthy, HIV-negative adults who had no recently reported acute infections or vaccinations. Only Caucasian adults living in Nashville, Tennessee, USA were represented among the donors. After blood collection by leukapheresis, PBMCs were isolated using Ficoll-Histopaque density gradient centrifugation and then cryopreserved in the vapor phase of liquid nitrogen. Analytical flow cytometry was used to check the purity and quantity of each magnetically sorted T cell population. From each sorted fraction, genomic DNA was isolated and quantified by UV absorbance on a Nanodrop 2000c.

The chain is encoded by TRBV30 joined to TRBJ2-5, with the D gene not confidently named. Input material: naive CD8+ T cells sorted from blood. The sample's cell subset or site label is to be understood as: CD45RA+CCR7+. The source of this sequence is a woman aged 25 to 39 in good health. This receptor has the CDR3 CAWSVVTQETQYF. DNA sequence: TGTGCCTGGAGTGTAGTAACCCAAGAGACCCAGTACTTC.